This T cell receptor (beta chain) was identified during a study of Tregs in tolerant kidney transplant recipients. Unstimulated Tregs (CD4+CD25+CD127-) and CD4+CD25- non-Tregs were sorted from PBMCs. Findings and caveats of the study: Expanding Tregs on activated donor B cells appeared to best identify donor-specific TCRbeta clones. Findings come from small patient numbers and require larger validation. No direct test of biological reproducibility was done here.

About this clone itself: As yet, its antigen is unknown.

TCRdb's table, derived via immunoSEQ multiplex PCR, lists solely in-frame clones and lacks some. The sample includes under 300,000 clones, more than 65% of them seen just once. V lost 2 bases and J 2 bases, leaving 10 bases between the germline ends. Germline CDR1 reads SEHNR; CDR2 reads FQNEAQ (reference sequence). The CDR3 sequence is 15 residues long. This TCR came from a human donor in good health. The chain links TRBV7-9 to TRBJ1-3, with TRBD1 as a possible D gene (6 bases). What was sequenced was CD4+ T cells from blood. The CDR3 region is CASSLTGSAGNTIYF. The CDR3, as DNA: TGTGCCAGCAGCTTAACAGGGAGTGCTGGAAACACCATATATTTT.